Listed below are T cell receptor beta chains from one sample, sequenced in a study of shared clonotypes between healthy human individuals. Here immunoSEQ multiplex PCR was the method, and the copy in TCRdb shows in-frame clones only, minus some. Found here are about 1 million clones, about 76% of them singletons; the top ten hold around 1.5%. Sample: memory CD4+ T cells sorted from blood. Receptors were obtained from a man between 18 and 35 years old in good health. Each CDR3 is given with its conserved first and last residue. Each record gives: clone size, D gene, V gene, J gene, CDR3 length, CDR3 protein, CDR3 DNA. A D gene is named only where the DNA matches it firmly. Some rows mark clone size as missing; the rest say once, few, many or name a class of expanded clone.

-	-	TRBV7-7	TRBJ2-5	15	CASSLRYSPTETQYF	TGTGCTAGCAGCTTACGCTATTCCCCGACGGAGACCCAGTACTTC
-	-	TRBV30	TRBJ2-6	14	CAWTVLSGANVLTF	TGTGCCTGGACCGTGTTAAGTGGGGCCAACGTCCTGACTTTC
-	TRBD1	TRBV6-5	TRBJ2-7	14	CASSTGQDRSEQYF	TGTGCCAGCAGTACGGGACAGGATCGGTCCGAGCAGTACTTC
many	-	TRBV6-1	TRBJ1-4	15	CASSEIWGNQEKLFF	TGTGCCAGCAGTGAAATCTGGGGGAATCAGGAAAAACTGTTTTTT
-	-	TRBV7-9	TRBJ2-7	14	CASSLDRRPYEQYF	TGTGCCAGCAGCCTCGACAGGAGGCCCTACGAGCAGTACTTC
-	TRBD1	TRBV28	TRBJ2-7	14	CASGRGTGGYEQYF	TGTGCCAGCGGGCGAGGGACAGGGGGCTACGAGCAGTACTTC
once	TRBD2	TRBV30	TRBJ2-2	15	CAWSVLAVDTGELFF	TGTGCCTGGAGTGTACTAGCGGTGGACACCGGGGAGCTGTTTTTT
once	TRBD2	TRBV6-6	TRBJ2-2	14	CASSRTSNTGELFF	TGTGCCAGCAGCAGGACTAGTAACACCGGGGAGCTGTTTTTT
-	TRBD2	TRBV7-2	TRBJ2-1	17	CASSLNGGSGRANEQFF	TGTGCCAGCAGCTTAAACGGTGGTAGCGGGAGGGCCAATGAGCAGTTCTTC
-	-	TRBV7-2	TRBJ2-3	16	CASSPVGGGSGDTQYF	TGTGCCAGCAGCCCTGTCGGTGGGGGGTCAGGGGATACGCAGTATTTT
-	-	TRBV27	TRBJ2-4	18	CASRAILPNGRKKNIQYF	TGTGCCAGCAGAGCAATCTTACCAAACGGGCGCAAAAAAAACATTCAGTACTTC
-	-	TRBV7-9	TRBJ2-3	16	CASSSGLHTSTDTQYF	TGTGCCAGCAGCTCGGGACTTCACACTAGCACAGATACGCAGTATTTT
-	TRBD1	TRBV11-2	TRBJ1-1	12	CASSRTGFEAFF	TGTGCCAGCAGCCGGACAGGATTTGAAGCTTTCTTT
-	-	TRBV18	TRBJ1-1	15	CASSPPSFLNTEAFF	TGTGCCAGCTCACCACCCTCATTCCTGAACACTGAAGCTTTCTTT
-	-	TRBV6-5	TRBJ2-7	13	CASRSAAGMEQYF	TGTGCCAGCAGGTCAGCGGCGGGAATGGAGCAGTACTTC
-	TRBD1	TRBV7-2	TRBJ2-2	14	CASSFQGATGELFF	TGTGCCAGCAGCTTTCAGGGGGCCACCGGGGAGCTGTTTTTT
-	-	TRBV5-4	TRBJ2-1	13	CASSPGPNNEQFF	TGTGCCAGCAGCCCCGGACCTAACAATGAGCAGTTCTTC
-	-	TRBV10-3	TRBJ1-4	13	CAISDGANEKLFF	TGTGCCATCAGTGACGGGGCTAATGAAAAACTGTTTTTT
few	TRBD1	TRBV28	TRBJ2-7	19	CASSGTGGPPPLSFYEQYF	TGTGCCAGCAGCGGGACAGGGGGTCCCCCTCCTCTTTCCTTCTACGAGCAGTACTTC
-	-	TRBV6-4	TRBJ2-2	15	CASRGRDSNTGELFF	TGTGCCAGCAGGGGGCGGGACTCGAACACCGGGGAGCTGTTTTTT
many	-	TRBV5-6	TRBJ1-6	16	CASSPDGGLYNSPLHF	TGTGCCAGCAGCCCCGACGGGGGACTCTATAATTCACCCCTCCACTTT
few	TRBD1	TRBV30	TRBJ1-2	20	CAWSVLGGQFTPDLPYGYTF	TGTGCCTGGAGTGTACTAGGGGGACAGTTTACCCCCGATTTGCCCTATGGCTACACCTTC
-	TRBD2	TRBV6-5	TRBJ2-5	13	CASRLLAGETQYF	TGTGCCAGCAGACTACTAGCGGGGGAAACCCAGTACTTC
-	-	TRBV5-1	TRBJ2-7	14	CASSLSADRYEQYF	TGCGCCAGCAGCTTGTCCGCGGACCGCTACGAGCAGTACTTC
-	-	TRBV6-1	TRBJ1-2	14	CASKSQGLGYGYTF	TGTGCCAGCAAATCCCAGGGGTTAGGCTATGGCTACACCTTC
-	TRBD1	TRBV2	TRBJ1-6	14	CASRGQERNSPLHF	TGTGCCAGCAGGGGACAGGAAAGAAATTCACCCCTCCACTTT
few	-	TRBV18	TRBJ2-7	15	CASSPATGGPYEQYF	TGTGCCAGCTCACCGGCGACCGGCGGCCCCTACGAGCAGTACTTC
once	TRBD1	TRBV14	TRBJ2-7	16	CASSQGFWDSSYEQYF	TGTGCCAGCAGCCAAGGGTTTTGGGACAGTTCCTACGAGCAGTACTTC
-	TRBD2	TRBV7-2	TRBJ2-7	14	CASSLTASGYEQYF	TGTGCCAGCAGCTTAACGGCTAGCGGCTACGAGCAGTACTTC
once	-	TRBV7-2	TRBJ1-6	16	CASSHGTAHNNSPLHF	TGTGCCAGCAGCCATGGGACTGCACACAATAATTCACCCCTCCACTTT
-	-	TRBV7-9	TRBJ1-2	14	CASSLGSNIYGYTF	TGTGCCAGCAGCTTAGGGAGTAATATCTATGGCTACACCTTC
-	-	TRBV7-9	TRBJ2-1	14	CASSLGRSYNEQFF	TGTGCCAGCAGCTTAGGCAGGTCCTACAATGAGCAGTTCTTC
-	TRBD2	TRBV30	TRBJ2-7	13	CAWTLSGSYEQYF	TGTGCCTGGACCCTGAGCGGGAGCTACGAGCAGTACTTC
-	-	TRBV18	TRBJ2-7	12	CASSPQSHEQYF	TGTGCCAGCTCACCACAAAGCCACGAGCAGTACTTC
few	TRBD2	TRBV19	TRBJ2-7	16	CASSIRLAGPSYEQYF	TGTGCCAGTAGTATTAGACTAGCGGGGCCCTCCTACGAGCAGTACTTC